Below, 7 T cell receptor beta chains from the same sample are listed, as sequenced in a study of T cell responses to AZD1222 COVID-19 vaccine. The table came from immunoSEQ multiplex PCR; TCRdb's copy has only in-frame clones and leaves some out. Of about 120,000 clones in the sample, about nine tenths were seen once. The sequences come from peripheral blood, collected on day 0 of AZD1222 vaccination. These receptors were taken from an adult in good health.

The V and J genes are TRBV19 and TRBJ2-7, with TRBD1 as a possible D gene (6 bases). The CDR3 is 16 amino acids. V gave up 5 bases and J gave up 2 bases, with 19 bases separating them. The V gene's germline CDR1 is LNHDA and CDR2 SQIVND (reference sequence). CDR3 residues: CASSPPTGTPTYEQYF. The CDR3 coding sequence is TGTGCCAGTAGTCCGCCTACGGGGACACCTACCTACGAGCAGTACTTC.

V and J are TRBV4-2 and TRBJ1-5; TRBD1 might be the D (5 bases). In germline, CDR1 is LGHNA, CDR2 YNFKEQ. With 2 bases removed from V and 5 bases from J, the gap between germline ends came to 13 bases. The CDR3 length is 15 residues. The DNA for the CDR3 is TGTGCCAGCAGCCAATTTCCCGACAGTGATCAGCCCCAGCATTTT. As protein: CASSQFPDSDQPQHF.

There are a few counts of this clone. The chain uses TRBV7-3 and TRBJ2-5; D not certain. Trimming cost V 2 bases and J 3 bases, with 7 bases left between them. This CDR3 has 13 residues. CDR1 SGHTA and CDR2 FQGTGA come from the germline V gene. The CDR3 coding sequence is TGTGCCAGCAGCTTAGGGTTAAAAGAGACCCAGTACTTC. Translation: CASSLGLKETQYF. The entire variable domain, with the rest obtained from reference TRBV7-3 and TRBJ2-5, is as follows: GAGVSQTPSNKVTEKGKYVELRCDPISGHTALYWYRQSLGQGPEFLIYFQGTGAADDSGLPNDRFFAVRPEGSVSTLKIQRTERGDSAVYLCASSLGLKETQYFGPGTRLLVL.

The chain has TRBV7-8 and TRBJ2-7, with 7 bases matching TRBD1. V lost 4 bases to trimming and J lost 11 bases; unmatched junction nucleotides: 8. Germline-derived CDR1 and CDR2 are SGHVS and FQNEAQ. The CDR3 has 12 residues. The DNA of the CDR3 is TGTGCCAGCAGCTCAGGGGGACACGGGGAGTACTTC. It translates to CASSSGGHGEYF.

The chain links TRBV28 to TRBJ1-2, with D possibly TRBD1 on 6 matching bases. Trimming pared 4 bases from V and 4 bases from J, leaving 13 bases between. The germline CDR1 and CDR2 sequences are MDHEN and SYDVKM. This CDR3 has 14 amino acids. The CDR3 DNA reads as TGTGCCAGCAGTTCACAGGGCCTGGGCTATGGCTACACCTTC. Translated: CASSSQGLGYGYTF.

This chain joins TRBV30 and TRBJ2-2; 8 bases line up with TRBD2. Germline V gene lookup returns CDR1 GTSNPN and CDR2 SVGIG (reference sequence). This CDR3 comprises 15 residues. Trimming cost V 3 bases and J 9 bases; bases outside gene matches: 12. The CDR3 loop is CAWRRDLAGARELFF. The CDR3 DNA sequence: TGTGCCTGGAGAAGAGACCTAGCGGGCGCAAGGGAGCTGTTTTTT.

This clone was counted only a few times. This rearrangement joins TRBV11-3 to TRBJ1-1; 7 bases are a match to TRBD1. This CDR3 has 13 residues. The germline gives CDR1 SGHNT, CDR2 YENEEA. J was trimmed by 3 bases and V by 5 bases; bases with no gene match: 3. The CDR3 reads CASSRDRDTEAFF. The CDR3, as DNA: TGTGCCAGCAGCCGGGACAGAGACACTGAAGCTTTCTTT.